The 24 T cell receptor beta chains below all came from one sample that was sequenced in a study of cytomegalovirus exposure and HLA in healthy donors. 13 Jbeta primers and 60 Vbeta primers were used for the PCR. Measured with immunoSEQ multiplex PCR; TCRdb has only the in-frame clones, and not every one. The table includes roughly 120,000 clones, approximately 80% detected once. The sample was PBMCs. All receptors derive from a young man in good health and CMV-seropositive.

The rearrangement links TRBV28 to TRBJ1-3; the D is unclear. Trimming cost V 4 bases and J 8 bases, with 6 bases left between them. CDR1 and CDR2 from the germline V gene are MDHEN and SYDVKM. The CDR3 is 11 amino acids. CDR3 coding DNA: TGTGCCAGCAGTTCTAAGTACACCATATATTTT. Its protein is CASSSKYTIYF.

This chain links TRBV11-2 with TRBJ2-3; 7 bases match TRBD1. The germline V gene encodes CDR1 SGHAT and CDR2 FQNNGV. The junction had 16 bases not matched to a gene; V was cut back by 5 bases and J by 5 bases. The CDR3 is 17 residues long. CDR3 coding DNA: TGTGCCAGCAGCCGGGTGGGGAGAAACAGGGGTGGAGATACGCAGTATTTT. Its translation: CASSRVGRNRGGDTQYF.

This chain connects TRBV6-4 to TRBJ2-3; 7 bases are shared with TRBD1. V lost 6 bases to trimming and J lost 2 bases; unmatched junction nucleotides: 5. CDR1 MRHNA and CDR2 SNTAGT come from the germline V gene. The CDR3 has 14 amino acids. Here the CDR3 DNA reads TGTGCCAGCAGCCCCACAGGGGTCACAGATACGCAGTATTTT. Translation: CASSPTGVTDTQYF.

The genes are TRBV4-1 and TRBJ1-1; 8 bases match TRBD1. V lost 0 bases and J lost 6; bases outside the gene matches: 6. Germline assignment: CDR1 MGHRA and CDR2 YSYEKL. The CDR3 runs 15 residues. CDR3 sequence reads: CASSQEGRGQAEAFF. The CDR3 nucleotides read TGCGCCAGCAGCCAAGAAGGCAGGGGGCAAGCTGAAGCTTTCTTT.

V and J are TRBV5-1 and TRBJ1-1; D gene ambiguous. The CDR3 contains 14 residues. CDR1 is SGHRS and CDR2 is YFSETQ in the germline V gene. V lost 0 bases and J 1 base, leaving 7 bases between the germline ends. CDR3 in amino acids: CASSLGAGNTEAFF. The CDR3 nucleotides are TGCGCCAGCAGCTTGGGGGCGGGGAACACTGAAGCTTTCTTT.

The V and J genes are TRBV27 and TRBJ1-4, with D perhaps TRBD1 (5 bases). There are 15 residues in the CDR3. Germline CDR1 MNHEY, CDR2 SMNVEV (reference sequence). Trimming pared 3 bases from V and 2 bases from J, leaving 10 bases between. DNA of the CDR3: TGTGCCAGCAGTTTTCAGGGCACGACTAATGAAAAACTGTTTTTT. As protein: CASSFQGTTNEKLFF.

The count of this clone is one. The genes are TRBV10-3 and TRBJ1-1, with 9 positions matching TRBD1. CDR3 length equals 14 residues. V was pared by 9 bases and J by 2 bases, with 7 bases of the junction left unmatched. Germline V gene data show CDR1 as ENHRY and CDR2 as SYGVKD. The CDR3 spells CAIAGTGINTEAFF. Written as DNA, the CDR3 is TGTGCCATTGCCGGGACAGGGATAAACACTGAAGCTTTCTTT.

V gene TRBV6-1 combines with J gene TRBJ1-1; 9 positions agree with TRBD1. The V segment lost 7 bases and the J segment 5 bases; nucleotides outside the gene matches: 5. The length of the CDR3 is 13 residues. Germline V gene lookup returns CDR1 MNHNS and CDR2 SASEGT. The CDR3: CASTRTGATEAFF. Written as DNA, the CDR3 is TGTGCCAGCACCCGGACAGGGGCGACTGAAGCTTTCTTT.

The chain couples TRBV19 to TRBJ1-1; D ambiguous. This CDR3 has 15 residues. Germline lookup yields CDR1 LNHDA and CDR2 SQIVND (reference sequence). Trimming stripped 2 bases from V and 1 base from J, with 11 bases between. CDR3 nucleotide sequence: TGTGCCAGTAGTATACTTACTACGGGGAACACTGAAGCTTTCTTT. It is translated as CASSILTTGNTEAFF. Variable domain in full (rest from reference TRBV19 and TRBJ1-1): DGGITQSPKYLFRKEGQNVTLSCEQNLNHDAMYWYRQDPGQGLRLIYYSQIVNDFQKGDIAEGYSVSREKKESFPLTVTSAQKNPTAFYLCASSILTTGNTEAFFGQGTRLTVV.

This chain uses TRBV5-5 with TRBJ1-4, with TRBD1 as a possible D gene (5 bases). The germline V gene has CDR1 SGHKS and CDR2 YYEKEE (reference sequence). Trimming took 7 bases from V and 1 from J, leaving 11 bases between them. CDR3 length: 14 residues. The CDR3 nucleotides read TGTGCCAGCTCCTGGGGGGAAACTAATGAAAAACTGTTTTTT. Translated: CASSWGETNEKLFF.

The chain has TRBV27 and TRBJ2-1; TRBD2 matches 13 bases. The CDR3 loop spans 18 amino acids. V lost 11 bases and J lost 6; bases outside the gene matches: 19. Germline V gives CDR1 MNHEY, CDR2 SMNVEV (reference sequence). CDR3 DNA: TGTGCCTGCGGGACTAGCGGGACTCTAAGTAGGTGGGGCAATGAGCAGTTCTTC. This sequence encodes CACGTSGTLSRWGNEQFF.

This clone was counted a single time. CDR3 amino acids: CSVKAGGSDTQYF. CDR3 nucleotide sequence: TGCAGCGTGAAAGCGGGGGGTTCAGATACGCAGTATTTT. The rearrangement links TRBV29-1 to TRBJ2-3; TRBD2 matches 9 bases. Germline CDR1 and CDR2: SQVTM and ANQGSEA. The V and J ends lost 6 bases and 4 bases, in that order; junction bases with no gene match: 5. The CDR3 contains 13 residues.

This chain joins TRBV6-1 and TRBJ2-2; 8 bases line up with TRBD2. Germline V gene data show CDR1 as MNHNS and CDR2 as SASEGT. Trimming at V came to 6 bases and at J to 6 bases, leaving 9 bases not matched to a gene. The CDR3 has 15 residues. CDR3 in amino acids: CASRRTSGPSGELFF. CDR3 DNA sequence: TGTGCCAGCAGGAGAACTAGCGGTCCGTCCGGGGAGCTGTTTTTT.

This chain uses TRBV7-8 with TRBJ2-7, with TRBD1 matching 8 bases. This CDR3 has 13 residues. Germline V gene lookup returns CDR1 SGHVS and CDR2 FQNEAQ. V lost 3 bases to trimming and J lost 5 bases; unmatched junction nucleotides: 3. The CDR3 reads CASSFGQGDEQYF. The CDR3, as DNA: TGTGCCAGCAGCTTCGGACAGGGCGACGAGCAGTACTTC.

The rearrangement uses TRBV28 and TRBJ2-1; no clear D gene. V was pared by 8 bases and J by 4 bases, with 9 bases between. From germline, CDR1 is MDHEN and CDR2 SYDVKM. The CDR3 has 12 residues. CDR3 coding DNA: TGTGCCAGCGGTCAGAAGTACAATGAGCAGTTCTTC. Amino acids: CASGQKYNEQFF.

This clone has only a few counts. The chain's CDR3 is CSSSGGFTDTQYF. CDR3 DNA sequence: TGCAGCTCCTCCGGCGGGTTCACAGATACGCAGTATTTT. This chain uses TRBV29-1 with TRBJ2-3; a possible D gene is TRBD2 (5 bases). The CDR3 contains 13 residues. The ends were cut back, 8 bases at V and 2 bases at J, with 14 bases in the middle. Germline loops: CDR1 SQVTM, CDR2 ANQGSEA.

The sample holds one count of this clone. The chain has TRBV30 and TRBJ2-5, with TRBD2 as a possible D gene (5 bases). Per the germline V gene, CDR1 is GTSNPN and CDR2 is SVGIG (reference sequence). V lost 4 bases and J lost 4, with 10 bases in between. This CDR3 is 12 amino acids long. The CDR3 coding sequence is TGTGCCTGGAAAAGGGCGGGAGAGACCCAGTACTTC. Its protein is CAWKRAGETQYF.

This clone is labeled as medium-sized. The chain has TRBV2 and TRBJ2-7; 10 bases align to TRBD1. The germline V gene encodes CDR1 SNHLY and CDR2 FYNNEI. The CDR3 totals 16 residues. V lost 7 bases, J lost 2 bases, and 11 bases stayed unmatched. The CDR3 loop reads CASKGFVGTGAYEQYF. DNA for the CDR3: TGTGCCAGCAAGGGTTTTGTGGGGACAGGGGCCTACGAGCAGTACTTC. Complete variable domain (other parts from reference TRBV2 and TRBJ2-7): EPEVTQTPSHQVTQMGQEVILRCVPISNHLYFYWYRQILGQKVEFLVSFYNNEISEKSEIFDDQFSVERPDGSNFTLKIRSTKLEDSAMYFCASKGFVGTGAYEQYFGPGTRLTVT.

Remarks on this clone: One junction end disagrees with the germline gene, perhaps due to a read error. The chain is built from TRBV6-1 and TRBJ1-5, with no clear D. From germline, CDR1 is MNHNS and CDR2 SASEGT. The CDR3 runs 15 residues. In nucleotides, the CDR3 is TGTGCCGGCAGTGAAGTTACAGTAAGTCATCAGCCCCAGCATTTT. It specifies CAGSEVTVSHQPQHF.

This clone was detected a few times. The CDR3 protein is CASSLDLAETWGEQFF. The DNA of the CDR3 is TGCGCCAGCAGCTTGGACCTAGCGGAGACCTGGGGGGAGCAGTTCTTC. This chain joins TRBV5-1 and TRBJ2-1; TRBD2 agrees at 7 bases. The germline CDR1 and CDR2 sequences are SGHRS and YFSETQ. V shed 0 bases and J 10 bases; nucleotides not matched to a gene: 13. The CDR3 is 16 amino acids.

This chain links TRBV25-1 with TRBJ1-1, with TRBD1 identical over 10 bases. Germline CDR1 and CDR2: MGHDK and SYGVNS. After removal of 2 bases from V and 5 bases from J, the junction contained 5 bases not matched to a gene. The length of the CDR3 is 15 residues. As DNA, the CDR3 is TGTGCCAGCAGTGAAAGCCCGGACAGGGGGACTGAAGCTTTCTTT. Translated: CASSESPDRGTEAFF.

The chain carries TRBV6-5 and TRBJ2-4; weak D call: TRBD2 (6 bases). Trimming removed 7 bases at V and 0 bases at J, with 10 bases between. In germline, CDR1 is MNHEY, CDR2 SVGAGI. The CDR3 contains 14 residues. CDR3 DNA: TGTGCCAGCAAACCGGGACTAGCCAAAAACATTCAGTACTTC. Amino acids: CASKPGLAKNIQYF.

The chain links TRBV20-1 to TRBJ1-2; 8 bases map to TRBD1. Per germline, CDR1 DFQATT and CDR2 SNEGSKA (reference sequence). The CDR3 is 11 amino acids. V lost 5 bases to trimming and J lost 7 bases; unmatched junction nucleotides: 3. The CDR3, as DNA: TGCAGTGCTCCAGGGGGCGGTGGCTACACCTTC. Encoded protein: CSAPGGGGYTF.

This rearrangement joins TRBV19 to TRBJ2-7, with TRBD1 matching over 8 bases. The CDR3 loop spans 15 amino acids. V was clipped by 3 bases and J by 3 bases; unmatched bases: 7. CDR1 and CDR2 (germline): LNHDA, SQIVND (reference sequence). Here the CDR3 DNA reads TGTGCCAGTAGTATCGTATGGGACAGGTACTACGAGCAGTACTTC. This sequence encodes CASSIVWDRYYEQYF.